A single sample gave rise to the 24 T cell receptor beta chains below, sequenced in a study of read filtering for tumor transcriptome and immune sequencing. From 400 to 450 ng of RNA, a library with molecular barcoded alpha/delta and beta/gamma adaptors was made. TCRdb ran MiXCR on the reads and lists one entry per CDR3 protein. This sample has about 14,000 distinct CDR3 sequences; around 20% occur once, and the top ten carry more than 70%. Sample: a population of CD138-negative cells sorted from bone marrow. The receptors stem from a donor aged 40 or older with multiple myeloma.

There are a few counts of this clonotype. The chain employs TRBV23-1 and TRBJ2-5; TRBD1 might be the D (6 bases). TRBV23-1 is assigned to the ORF class and has an uncertain function. The V end lost 2 bases, the J end lost 2 bases, and 18 bases lay between the germline ends. The CDR3 loop spans 17 amino acids. In nucleotides, the CDR3 is TGCGCCAGCAGTCAACTCTTTCAAGGGGGTTTTCAAGAGACCCAGTACTTC. Protein sequence: CASSQLFQGGFQETQYF.

This clonotype was recorded a few times. The chain joins TRBV7-9 to TRBJ2-7; 14 bases line up with TRBD2. The CDR3 is made up of 13 amino acids. J was trimmed by 3 bases and V by 8 bases; bases with no gene match: 0. Germline CDR1 reads SEHNR; CDR2 reads FQNEAQ (reference sequence). Written as DNA, the CDR3 is TGTGCCAGCGGGACTAGCGGGAGCTACGAGCAGTACTTC. Encoded protein: CASGTSGSYEQYF.

In its sample, this clonotype was seen once. Only one base separates this from a far larger clonotype, so it likely reflects a read error. The chain recombines TRBV12-3 or TRBV12-4 with TRBJ2-1; D ambiguous. This CDR3 has 11 amino acids. The ends were cut back, 5 bases at V and 8 bases at J, with 7 bases in the middle. Here the CDR3 DNA reads TGTGCCAGCAGTCGTCAGGATGAGCAGTTCTTC. Protein sequence: CASSRQDEQFF.

The chain joins TRBV18 to TRBJ1-1; D is undetermined. This CDR3 comprises 17 residues. The germline V gene encodes CDR1 KGHSH and CDR2 LQKENI. Trimming took 2 bases from V and 8 from J, leaving 24 bases between them. This chain's CDR3 is CASSPILESVQDGEAFF. CDR3 DNA sequence: TGTGCCAGCTCACCAATCTTAGAGTCTGTCCAGGACGGAGAAGCTTTCTTT.

CDR3: CASSTGLNQPQHF. CDR3 coding DNA: TGTGCCAGCAGTACGGGACTCAATCAGCCCCAGCATTTT. The chain uses TRBV27 and TRBJ1-5; weak D call: TRBD1 (5 bases). The germline V gene has CDR1 MNHEY and CDR2 SMNVEV (reference sequence). V was clipped by 5 bases and J by 3 bases, with 8 bases between them. The CDR3 is made up of 13 amino acids.

In its sample, this clonotype was seen a few times. This chain links TRBV5-1 with TRBJ2-2; D is possibly TRBD2 (6 bases). Germline-derived CDR1 and CDR2 are SGHRS and YFSETQ. The V end was cut by 6 bases, the J end by 5 bases, with 11 bases between. The CDR3 contains 13 residues. The CDR3 region is CASTGERTGELFF. Here the CDR3 DNA reads TGCGCCAGCACGGGGGAGAGAACCGGGGAGCTGTTTTTT. Full variable domain (outside the CDR3, taken from reference TRBV5-1 and TRBJ2-2): KAGVTQTPRYLIKTRGQQVTLSCSPISGHRSVSWYQQTPGQGLQFLFEYFSETQRNKGNFPGRFSGRQFSNSRSEMNVSTLELGDSALYLCASTGERTGELFFGEGSRLTVL.

DNA for the CDR3: TGTGCCAGCAGCTTATGGGACGGGGGACCATACTCCTACGAGCAGTACTTC. It translates to CASSLWDGGPYSYEQYF. V and J are TRBV7-9 and TRBJ2-7; perhaps TRBD2 as D (6 bases). Germline assignment: CDR1 SEHNR and CDR2 FQNEAQ (reference sequence). This CDR3 has 17 residues. V was clipped by 2 bases and J by 0 bases, with 17 bases between them.

This sequence joins TRBV6-2 or TRBV6-3 and TRBJ2-1, with D hard to call. The germline V gene encodes CDR1 MNHEY and CDR2 SVGEGT. The CDR3 is made up of 13 amino acids. V was clipped by 5 bases and J by 9 bases, with 14 bases between them. Here the CDR3 DNA reads TGTGCCAGCAGTGACACTATCCGAAGTGAGCAGTTCTTC. This sequence encodes CASSDTIRSEQFF.

This clonotype was seen many times. The rearrangement joins TRBV27 to TRBJ1-1; 9 nucleotides line up with TRBD1. CDR1 is MNHEY, CDR2 SMNVEV, per germline (reference sequence). J gave up 0 bases and V 6 bases, and 5 bases lay outside the gene matches. The CDR3 consists of 15 residues. CDR3: CASRRDRDMNTEAFF. The CDR3 DNA sequence: TGTGCCAGCAGGCGGGACAGGGACATGAACACTGAAGCTTTCTTT.

At least ten counts were recorded for this clonotype. The chain recombines TRBV5-1 with TRBJ2-3, with D uncertain. V was cut by 7 bases and J by 6 bases, with 12 bases left in between. The CDR3 covers 12 residues. Germline V gene data show CDR1 as SGHRS and CDR2 as YFSETQ. CDR3 coding DNA: TGCGCCAGCCACGACTTTGATGATACGCAGTATTTT. Translation gives CASHDFDDTQYF.

This clonotype was found a few times. The V and J genes are TRBV6-1 and TRBJ1-1, with 7 bases that match TRBD1. J was trimmed by 6 bases and V by 4 bases; bases with no gene match: 5. Germline lookup yields CDR1 MNHNS and CDR2 SASEGT. The CDR3 runs to 13 residues. The CDR3: CASSADRVAEAFF. The DNA of the CDR3 is TGTGCCAGCAGTGCTGACAGGGTAGCTGAAGCTTTCTTT.

This clonotype came up many times. The chain joins TRBV6-5 to TRBJ2-5; D perhaps matches TRBD1 (6 bases). The germline CDR1 and CDR2 sequences are MNHEY and SVGAGI. This CDR3 comprises 14 residues. V was trimmed by 2 bases and J by 1 base, leaving 8 bases between them. The DNA for the CDR3 is TGTGCCAGCAGTTACGGGGACACCCAAGAGACCCAGTACTTC. This encodes CASSYGDTQETQYF.

This clonotype was counted ten times or more. J is TRBJ2-5 and V is TRBV11-3, with 7 positions matching TRBD1. CDR3 length: 13 amino acids. Losses at the gene ends were 8 bases for V and 1 base for J; bases not matched to a gene: 4. Germline V gene lookup returns CDR1 SGHNT and CDR2 YENEEA. The CDR3 spells CASRRGIQETQYF. The DNA for the CDR3 is TGTGCCAGCCGCAGGGGGATCCAAGAGACCCAGTACTTC. The full variable domain, rest sourced from reference TRBV11-3 and TRBJ2-5, is EAGVVQSPRYKIIEKKQPVAFWCNPISGHNTLYWYLQNLGQGPELLIRYENEEAVDDSQLPKDRFSAERLKGVDSTLKIQPAELGDSAVYLCASRRGIQETQYFGPGTRLLVL.

Details on this clonotype: A far larger clone lies a single base away; this is likely a read error. The final CDR3 position lacks the conserved phenylalanine or tryptophan, pointing to a likely read error. The DNA is left out, because the CDR3 cannot be placed on it with certainty; the CDR3 is given as TCRdb lists it. This chain joins TRBV4-3 and TRBJ1-1; the D call in the table, TRBD1, was not verified against the DNA. The CDR3 spans 13 residues, counting both ends. The V gene's germline CDR1 is LGHNA and CDR2 YSLEER. CDR3 amino acids: CASSFSGSGGSFL.

This clonotype showed up many times. The chain links TRBV7-2 to TRBJ2-1; TRBD2 might be the D (6 bases). Germline CDR1 is SGHTA and CDR2 is FQGNSA. The CDR3 contains 12 residues. Trimming removed 1 base from V and 10 bases from J, with 8 bases in between. CDR3 sequence reads: CASSLESGEQFF. Here the CDR3 DNA reads TGTGCCAGCAGCTTAGAAAGCGGGGAGCAGTTCTTC. Full variable domain (rest looked up from reference TRBV7-2 and TRBJ2-1): GAGVSQSPSNKVTEKGKDVELRCDPISGHTALYWYRQSLGQGLEFLIYFQGNSAPDKSGLPSDRFSAERTGGSVSTLTIQRTQQEDSAVYLCASSLESGEQFFGPGTRLTVL.

This clonotype was detected only a few times. A junction boundary mismatches the germline segment, possibly from a read error. The chain joins TRBV7-7 to TRBJ2-3; 8 nucleotides line up with TRBD1. CDR1 SSHAT and CDR2 FNYEAQ come from the germline V gene (reference sequence). The CDR3 contains 15 residues. The CDR3 DNA follows: TGTGCTAGCAGCCAAGGACAGGGACCCACAGATACGCAGTATTTT. Translating it yields CASSQGQGPTDTQYF.

This clonotype turned up a few times. The chain carries TRBV2 and TRBJ1-5; 12 nucleotides align to TRBD1. There are 15 residues in the CDR3. After removal of 4 bases from V and 10 bases from J, the junction contained 8 bases not matched to a gene. Germline-derived CDR1 and CDR2 are SNHLY and FYNNEI. For the CDR3, the DNA is TGTGCCAGCAGTGCCGGGACAGGGGGCGAGGTACCCCAGCATTTT. Protein sequence: CASSAGTGGEVPQHF.

This clonotype has at least ten counts. This rearrangement joins TRBV11-2 to TRBJ1-1; tentatively, D is TRBD1 (5 bases). The CDR3 runs 14 residues. Trimming stripped 6 bases from V and 2 bases from J, with 13 bases between. Germline assignment: CDR1 SGHAT and CDR2 FQNNGV. The CDR3 loop is CASSRQSFNTEAFF. The CDR3 DNA reads as TGTGCCAGCAGTAGACAGAGTTTTAACACTGAAGCTTTCTTT.

This clonotype was seen repeatedly, ten times or more. The chain joins TRBV12-3 or TRBV12-4 to TRBJ1-4; the match to TRBD1 covers 7 bases. The CDR3 sequence is 15 residues long. V dropped 4 bases and J dropped 8; count of bases not matched to a gene: 10. This CDR3 is CASSSSTGLQEKLFF. CDR3 DNA: TGTGCCAGCAGTTCCTCGACAGGGTTGCAGGAAAAACTGTTTTTT.

The sample holds many counts of this clonotype. The rearrangement uses TRBV7-8 and TRBJ2-1; TRBD2 matches 14 bases. The CDR3 is 19 residues long. V lost 5 bases and J lost 3; bases outside the gene matches: 12. The germline V gene encodes CDR1 SGHVS and CDR2 FQNEAQ. The CDR3 DNA follows: TGTGCCAGCAGCACCCAGACTAGCGGGGGGGCCCTGAACTACAATGAGCAGTTCTTC. It encodes CASSTQTSGGALNYNEQFF.

The chain employs TRBV5-1 and TRBJ2-7, with TRBD2 matching 10 bases. The CDR3 contains 14 residues. V shed 0 bases and J 3 bases; nucleotides not matched to a gene: 0. Germline-derived CDR1 and CDR2 are SGHRS and YFSETQ. CDR3 sequence: CASSLVAGGYEQYF. In nucleotides, the CDR3 is TGCGCCAGCAGCTTGGTAGCGGGAGGCTACGAGCAGTACTTC.

This clonotype was observed a few times. The DNA for the CDR3 is TGCGCCAGCACCCCGACGGGGGCCGGCACAGATACGCAGTATTTT. Its protein product is CASTPTGAGTDTQYF. The J gene is TRBJ2-3, the V gene TRBV5-1; D possibly uses TRBD1 or TRBD2 (6 bases each). Germline-derived CDR1 and CDR2 are SGHRS and YFSETQ. V was pared by 6 bases and J by 1 base, with 15 bases between. The CDR3 runs 15 residues.

This clonotype was found a few times. At one of its ends the junction is not consistent with the germline gene, which may arise from a read error. The chain is built from TRBV7-8 and TRBJ2-1; 14 nucleotides align to TRBD2. CDR1 and CDR2 (germline): SGHVS, FQNEAQ. This CDR3 has 11 residues. This CDR3 reads CASSPGLAGVF. CDR3 DNA sequence: TGTGCCAGCAGCCCGGGACTAGCGGGGGTTTTC. Combining the CDR3 with reference TRBV7-8 and TRBJ2-1 gives the whole variable domain GAGVSQSPRYKVAKRGQDVALRCDPISGHVSLFWYQQALGQGPEFLTYFQNEAQLDKSGLPSDRFFAERPEGSVSTLKIQRTQQEDSAVYLCASSPGLAGVFGPGTRLTVL.

This clonotype has a count of ten or more. The chain employs TRBV7-9 and TRBJ2-1; TRBD2 matches at 9 bases. Germline V gives CDR1 SEHNR, CDR2 FQNEAQ (reference sequence). V shed 2 bases, J shed 4 bases, and the junction held 6 bases outside the gene matches. The CDR3 totals 16 residues. CDR3 sequence: CASSLSASGVYNEQFF. The CDR3 DNA sequence: TGTGCCAGCAGCTTAAGCGCTAGCGGGGTTTACAATGAGCAGTTCTTC.